This T cell receptor (beta chain) appears in the sequencing data of a study of blood T cell repertoires in COVID-19. Looking at the study overall: T cells, B-cell-depleted T cells, or PBMCs provided the cDNA or gDNA that served as material.

Categorization into cohorts depended on clinical history that participants reported. Method: immunoSEQ multiplex PCR; TCRdb's copy keeps in-frame clones and lacks some. This sample yields fewer than 200,000 clones, of which 70% to 85% are seen a single time; roughly 15% belongs to the top ten. V lost 4 bases and J 0 bases, leaving 12 bases between the germline ends. The germline V gene encodes CDR1 ENHRY and CDR2 SYGVKD. The CDR3 runs to 15 residues. This clonotype was obtained from a man aged 50 to 59 who had recovered from COVID-19. The specimen was PBMCs or T cells enriched from blood (not recorded which). V usage is TRBV10-3 and J usage is TRBJ1-1; D remains unclear. In nucleotides, the CDR3 is TGTGCCATCAGTGGAGGCCGCCTCATGAACACTGAAGCTTTCTTT. This codes for CAISGGRLMNTEAFF.